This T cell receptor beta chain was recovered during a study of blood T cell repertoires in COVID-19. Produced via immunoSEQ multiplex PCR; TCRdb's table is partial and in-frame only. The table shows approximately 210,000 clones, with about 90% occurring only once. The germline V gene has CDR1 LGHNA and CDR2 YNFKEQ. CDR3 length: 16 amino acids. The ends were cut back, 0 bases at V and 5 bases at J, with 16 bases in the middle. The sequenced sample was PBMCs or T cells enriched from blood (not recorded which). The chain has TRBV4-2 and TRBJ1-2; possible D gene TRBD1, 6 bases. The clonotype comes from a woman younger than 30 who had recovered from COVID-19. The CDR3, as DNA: TGTGCCAGCAGCCAAGATGTGGGTGGGGGCGGATATGGCTACACCTTC. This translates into CASSQDVGGGGYGYTF.